Sequencing of this T cell receptor (beta chain) was carried out in a study of T cells in Graves' hyperthyroidism and ophthalmopathy (dated by TCRdb to between 2019 and 2020). With respect to the entire study: Peripheral blood was sampled at the time of initial diagnosis, prior to any treatment. To identify distinguishing TCR V-J signatures, a discovery cohort of about 100 patients was used, comprising some 45 with Graves' ophthalmopathy and some 57 with stable Graves' hyperthyroidism. An independent validation cohort of fewer than 20 hyperthyroidism patients and 15 or so patients who later progressed to ophthalmopathy tested prospective prediction of ophthalmopathy. The roughly 91 discovery patients were randomly divided into training and test sets at a 7:3 ratio. Thyroid tissue and blood T-cell repertoires from over 5 Graves' hyperthyroidism patients were also compared in the study. Following sampling, methimazole starting at 30 mg daily was given to hyperthyroidism patients, and high-dose intravenous methylprednisolone was given to ophthalmopathy patients. According to the paper, TCR Vbeta CDR3 sequencing was carried out on approximately 140 peripheral blood samples, which came from around 43 ophthalmopathy, approximately 72 hyperthyroidism and 17 progressor patients. Overall study results and their limits: Most expanded thyroid clonotypes (frequency above 0.001) were also detected in blood, a finding suggesting that blood repertoires may reflect thyroid immune responses. Sample size was not statistically predetermined, and blinding of investigators to group allocation was not performed. During validation, the model predicted progression to ophthalmopathy a median of approximately six months ahead of onset, with almost 71% sensitivity and 72% to 80% specificity. A 13 V-J signature model separated ophthalmopathy from stable hyperthyroidism, with approximately 87% sensitivity and 81% to 82% specificity in cross-validation and 80%/75% in testing.

TCR beta CDR3 regions were amplified from RNA transcripts. The TCR CDR3 was subjected to a first round of RT-PCR using the HTBI primer set and the Qiagen OneStep RT-PCR kit. Libraries were constructed in a second round of multiplex PCR, after which size selection and purification were performed. Libraries were sequenced paired-end with 100 bp reads on an Illumina HiSeq2000. Concerning the study's data processing: Raw data were processed with SOAPnuke, discarding reads with adapters, uncalled bases, mean Phred below 15, or no exact constant-primer or identifier match. COPE v1.2.5 was used to merge high-quality paired reads, and clonotypes were defined as unique nucleotide sequences. MiTCR v1.1 was used to align clonotypes to the IMGT TRBV, TRBD and TRBJ reference segments. Only V-J combinations with frequency above 0.0001, covering roughly 99% of repertoires, were analysed. A TCS score was defined as the ratio of F50 (clonal expansion) to E x V (chaos), with BLOSUM62-based TCRdist applied between CDR3 peptides within each V-J. Welch's t-statistics and random forest reduced around 520 V-J features to roughly 13, which were used in a naive Bayes classifier (R e1071). TCRdb trimmed public reads at Q25 via fastp, called clones via MiXCR and kept in-frame beta chains. Here each entry gathers all rows of one CDR3 protein and keeps the most common genes and DNA. The V and J calls and clone size are TCRdb's, not the authors'. The sample has a few hundred thousand distinct CDR3 sequences on record, 15% of them singletons. The ten largest clones represent about 31% of the sample.

At least ten counts were recorded for this clonotype. This receptor's antigen is unknown. It has no much larger one-base neighbor in the sample; base qualities were not kept. Reading from cysteine to phenylalanine, the CDR3 counts 13 amino acids. Only the CDR3 part of the read is kept: 39 bases, read in frame from the first base. The germline V gene sets CDR1 to MDHEN and CDR2 to SYDVKM. Trimming takes 6 bases off V and 1 base off J; junction bases not matched to a gene: 3. Stable Graves' hyperthyroidism was defined as the absence of progression to ophthalmopathy over 18 months of follow-up. Hyperthyroidism patients were newly diagnosed, with disease duration under 2 months, and aged 18 to 65 years. The study excluded patients with uncontrolled infections, other autoimmune diseases, pregnancy or lactation. Diagnoses relied on clinical symptoms, serum thyroxine and TRAb, thyroid ultrasound and orbital computed tomography. PBMCs were isolated from about 9.2 ml of fresh peripheral blood by Ficoll-Paque density gradient centrifugation. Total RNA was extracted with Trizol reagent, and quality was checked on an Agilent 2100 Bioanalyzer.

The rearranged chain carries TRBV28 and TRBJ2-7; 7 central nucleotides agree with TRBD1. The TCR originated in a woman aged 30 to 39 with Graves' hyperthyroidism. Sequencing was carried out using blood. The CDR3 loop reads CASRSGQSYEQYF. The DNA sequence reads TGTGCCAGCAGGTCGGGACAGTCCTACGAGCAGTACTTC.